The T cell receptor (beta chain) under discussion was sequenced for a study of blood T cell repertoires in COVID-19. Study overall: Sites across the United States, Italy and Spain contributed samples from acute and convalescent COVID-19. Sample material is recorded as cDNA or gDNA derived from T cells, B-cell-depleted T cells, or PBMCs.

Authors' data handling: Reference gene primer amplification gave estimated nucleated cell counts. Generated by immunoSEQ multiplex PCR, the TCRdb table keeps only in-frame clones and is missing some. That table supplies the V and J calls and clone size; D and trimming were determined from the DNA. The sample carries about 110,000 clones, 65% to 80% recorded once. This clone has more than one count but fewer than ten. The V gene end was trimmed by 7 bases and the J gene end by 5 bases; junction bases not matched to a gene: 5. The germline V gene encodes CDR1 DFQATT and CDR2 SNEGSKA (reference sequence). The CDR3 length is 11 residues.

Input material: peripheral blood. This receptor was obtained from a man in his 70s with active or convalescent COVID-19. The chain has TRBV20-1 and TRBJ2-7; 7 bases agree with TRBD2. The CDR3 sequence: CSGLAVDEQYF. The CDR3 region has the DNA TGCAGTGGGCTAGCGGTCGACGAGCAGTACTTC.